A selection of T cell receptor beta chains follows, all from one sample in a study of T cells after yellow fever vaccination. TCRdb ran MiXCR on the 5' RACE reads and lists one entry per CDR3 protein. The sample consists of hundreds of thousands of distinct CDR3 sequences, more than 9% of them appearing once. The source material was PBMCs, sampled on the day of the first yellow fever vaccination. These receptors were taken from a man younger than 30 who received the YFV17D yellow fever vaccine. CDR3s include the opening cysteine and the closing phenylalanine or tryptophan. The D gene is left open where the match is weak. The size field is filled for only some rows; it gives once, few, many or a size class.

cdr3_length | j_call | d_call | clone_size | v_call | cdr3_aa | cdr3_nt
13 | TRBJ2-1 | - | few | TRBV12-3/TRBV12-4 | CASSFSNYNEQFF | TGTGCCAGCAGTTTCTCAAACTACAATGAGCAGTTCTTC
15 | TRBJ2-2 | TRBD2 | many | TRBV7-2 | CASSSKRGALSGLFF | TGTGCCAGCAGCTCAAAGCGGGGGGCCCTTTCCGGGTTGTTTTTT
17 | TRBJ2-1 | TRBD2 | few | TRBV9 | CASSVLSGGTSYNEQFF | TGTGCCAGCAGCGTACTCTCGGGGGGTACCTCCTACAATGAGCAGTTCTTC
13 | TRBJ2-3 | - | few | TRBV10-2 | CASTQLSTDTQYF | TGCGCCAGCACACAGCTGAGCACAGATACGCAGTATTTT
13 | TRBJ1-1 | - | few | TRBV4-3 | CASSRETLYPAFF | TGCGCCAGCAGCCGCGAAACCCTGTACCCAGCTTTCTTT
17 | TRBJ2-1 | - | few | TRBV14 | CASSADGGLLSYNEQFF | TGTGCCAGCAGCGCCGACGGGGGGCTATTATCCTACAATGAGCAGTTCTTC
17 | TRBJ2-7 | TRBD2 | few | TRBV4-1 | CASSDLERGGFNYEQYF | TGCGCCAGCAGCGACCTAGAGCGGGGGGGCTTCAACTACGAGCAGTACTTC
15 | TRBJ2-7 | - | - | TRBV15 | CATSPEWQSSYEQYF | TGTGCCACCAGCCCTGAGTGGCAGTCCTCCTACGAGCAGTACTTC
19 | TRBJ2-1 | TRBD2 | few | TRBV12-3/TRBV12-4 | CASSLRTSGGRHSYNEQFF | TGTGCCAGCAGTTTAAGGACTAGCGGGGGGCGTCACTCCTACAATGAGCAGTTCTTC
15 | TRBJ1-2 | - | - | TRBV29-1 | CSVEDRATGPGGYTF | TGCAGCGTTGAAGATCGGGCGACAGGACCGGGGGGCTACACCTTC
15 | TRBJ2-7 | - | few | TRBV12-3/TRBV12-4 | CASSLWAATSYEQYF | TGTGCCAGCAGTTTATGGGCGGCGACGTCCTACGAGCAGTACTTC
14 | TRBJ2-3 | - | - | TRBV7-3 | CASSSSGVSDTQYF | TGTGCCAGCAGCTCCTCAGGGGTTTCAGATACGCAGTATTTT
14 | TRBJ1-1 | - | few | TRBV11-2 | CASSLTPENTEAFF | TGTGCCAGCAGCTTAACGCCGGAGAACACTGAAGCTTTCTTT
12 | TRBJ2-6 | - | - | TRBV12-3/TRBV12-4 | CASRAGANVLTF | TGTGCCAGCAGGGCCGGGGCCAACGTCCTGACTTTC
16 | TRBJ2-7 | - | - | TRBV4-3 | CASSQVPRAGLREQYF | TGCGCCAGCAGCCAAGTGCCGCGGGCTGGGCTTAGGGAGCAGTACTTC
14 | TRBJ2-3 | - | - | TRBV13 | CASSPNRRTDTQYF | TGTGCCAGCAGCCCAAACAGACGCACAGATACGCAGTATTTT
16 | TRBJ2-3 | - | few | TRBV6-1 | CASSLGHQGGTDTQYF | TGTGCCAGCAGTCTGGGACACCAAGGAGGCACAGATACGCAGTATTTT
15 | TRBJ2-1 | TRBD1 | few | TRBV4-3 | CASSPTKGASNEQFF | TGCGCCAGCAGCCCTACTAAGGGGGCGTCCAATGAGCAGTTCTTC
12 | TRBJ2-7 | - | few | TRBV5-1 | CASSFVGDEQYF | TGCGCCAGCAGCTTTGTTGGGGACGAGCAGTACTTC
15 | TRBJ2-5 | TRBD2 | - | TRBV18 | CASSPVLAGGETQYF | TGTGCCAGCTCACCAGTGCTAGCGGGAGGGGAGACCCAGTACTTC
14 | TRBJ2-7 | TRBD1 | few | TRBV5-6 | CASSAHRGFYEQYF | TGTGCCAGCAGCGCCCACAGGGGGTTTTACGAGCAGTACTTC
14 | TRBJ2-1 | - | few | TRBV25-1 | CASTRDTSYNEQFF | TGTGCCAGCACCCGGGACACGTCCTACAATGAGCAGTTCTTC
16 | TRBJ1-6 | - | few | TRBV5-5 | CASSLTGLGYNSPLHF | TGTGCCAGCAGCTTAACAGGGTTGGGCTATAATTCACCCCTCCACTTT
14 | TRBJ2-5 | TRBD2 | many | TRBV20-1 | CSASSLAAQETQYF | TGCAGTGCTAGTTCTCTAGCGGCCCAAGAGACCCAGTACTTC
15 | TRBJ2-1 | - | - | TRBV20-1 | CSARIDRIRNNEQFF | TGCAGTGCTAGGATAGACAGGATTAGAAACAATGAGCAGTTCTTC
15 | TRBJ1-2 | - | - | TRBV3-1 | CASSQGLQGAGGYTF | TGTGCCAGCAGCCAAGGCCTTCAGGGAGCCGGTGGCTACACCTTC
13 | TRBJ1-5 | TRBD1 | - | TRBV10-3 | CAIATGANQPQHF | TGTGCCATCGCAACAGGGGCCAATCAGCCCCAGCATTTT
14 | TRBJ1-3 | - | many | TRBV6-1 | CASSINLSGNTIYF | TGTGCCAGCAGTATAAATCTTTCTGGAAACACCATATATTTT
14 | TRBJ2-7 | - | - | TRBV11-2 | CASSLHRATYEQYF | TGTGCCAGCAGCTTGCACAGGGCGACCTACGAGCAGTACTTC
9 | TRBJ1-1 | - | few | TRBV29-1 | CSASTEAFF | TGCAGCGCGAGCACTGAAGCTTTCTTT
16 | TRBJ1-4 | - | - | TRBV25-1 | CASSVPGQGANEKLFF | TGTGCCAGCAGTGTACCGGGCCAGGGTGCCAATGAAAAACTGTTTTTT
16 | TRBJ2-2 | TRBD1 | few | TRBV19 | CASSTAGTGNTGELFF | TGTGCCAGTAGTACCGCCGGGACAGGAAACACCGGGGAGCTGTTTTTT
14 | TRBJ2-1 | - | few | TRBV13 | CASSFGRGGNEQFF | TGTGCCAGCAGCTTCGGCAGGGGCGGGAATGAGCAGTTCTTC
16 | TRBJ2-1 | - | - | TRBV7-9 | CASSLWGGASYNEQFF | TGTGCCAGCAGCTTATGGGGGGGGGCCTCCTACAATGAGCAGTTCTTC
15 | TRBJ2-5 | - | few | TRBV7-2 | CASSPGGGSSETQYF | TGTGCCAGCAGCCCAGGAGGAGGGTCCTCGGAGACCCAGTACTTC
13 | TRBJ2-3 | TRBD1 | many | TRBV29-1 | CSQGQSPTDTQYF | TGCAGCCAGGGACAGTCCCCCACAGATACGCAGTATTTT
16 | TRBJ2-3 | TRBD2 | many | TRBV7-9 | CASSSLSGGITDTQYF | TGTGCCAGCAGCTCCTTGAGCGGGGGGATCACAGATACGCAGTATTTT
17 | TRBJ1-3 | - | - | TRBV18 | CASSPNNAAISGNTIYF | TGTGCCAGCTCACCAAATAACGCAGCCATCTCTGGAAACACCATATATTTT
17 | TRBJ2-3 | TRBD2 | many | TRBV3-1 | CASSQDNALAGTDTQYF | TGTGCCAGCAGCCAAGATAATGCACTAGCGGGGACAGATACGCAGTATTTT
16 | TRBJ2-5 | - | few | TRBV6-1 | CASSGGVTVFWETQYF | TGTGCCAGTTCCGGGGGTGTCACGGTTTTCTGGGAGACCCAGTACTTC
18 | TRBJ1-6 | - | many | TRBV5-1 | CASSLASSGGGDNSPLHF | TGCGCCAGCAGCTTGGCCAGTTCAGGAGGGGGAGATAATTCACCCCTCCACTTT